This T cell receptor beta chain was documented in a study of blood T cell repertoires in COVID-19. About the research overall: PBMCs, B-cell-depleted T cells, or T cells were the source of the cDNA or gDNA that made up the material.

Germline CDR1 and CDR2: SGHAT and FQNNGV. V was trimmed by 6 bases and J by 0 bases, leaving 11 bases between them. The CDR3 runs to 14 residues. This clone was counted a few times. Per the original methods: Researchers report that nucleated cell counts were estimated from reference gene primer amplification. This table comes from immunoSEQ multiplex PCR, and its TCRdb copy is limited to in-frame clones, with some not included. That table is the source of V, J and clone size, and D and trimming were worked out from the DNA. This sample yields over 250,000 clones, of which approximately 80% are seen a single time; roughly 5.3% belongs to the top ten.

Sequencing used PBMCs or T cells enriched from blood (not recorded which). The TCR sequence derives from a man in his forties who had been exposed to COVID-19. The chain couples TRBV11-2 to TRBJ1-1; D gene uncertain. As DNA, the CDR3 is TGTGCCAGCAGGCCCGCGGGGATGAACACTGAAGCTTTCTTT. It translates to CASRPAGMNTEAFF.